A single sample is the source of the 22 T cell receptor beta chains below, sequenced in a study of T cell responses to AZD1222 COVID-19 vaccine. Clones were sequenced by immunoSEQ multiplex PCR, and TCRdb holds only the in-frame ones, with some missing. The repertoire holds around 150,000 clones, with approximately 90% as singletons. The specimen was peripheral blood, collected on day 0 of AZD1222 vaccination. Every receptor here comes from an adult in good health.

V usage is TRBV13 and J usage is TRBJ1-4; 7 nucleotides align to TRBD1. CDR1 and CDR2 from the germline V gene are PRHDT and FYEKMQ (reference sequence). V trimming: 5 bases; J trimming: 8 bases; junction bases outside the gene matches: 11. CDR3 length: 15 residues. The CDR3 nucleotides are TGTGCCAGCAGCCTCCAGGGGGGGGTGCGGGAAAAACTGTTTTTT. It codes for CASSLQGGVREKLFF. Full variable domain (remainder filled in from reference TRBV13 and TRBJ1-4): AAGVIQSPRHLIKEKRETATLKCYPIPRHDTVYWYQQGPGQDPQFLISFYEKMQSDKGSIPDRFSAQQFSDYHSELNMSSLELGDSALYFCASSLQGGVREKLFFGSGTQLSVL.

The rearrangement links TRBV28 to TRBJ1-1, with 11 nucleotides matching TRBD1. V was pared by 8 bases and J by 5 bases, with 10 bases of the junction left unmatched. Per the germline V gene, CDR1 is MDHEN and CDR2 is SYDVKM. The CDR3 loop spans 15 amino acids. CDR3 sequence (DNA): TGTGCCAGCGGCCTTACCGGGACAGGGGGGACTGAAGCTTTCTTT. It specifies CASGLTGTGGTEAFF. Full variable domain (outside the CDR3, taken from reference TRBV28 and TRBJ1-1): DVKVTQSSRYLVKRTGEKVFLECVQDMDHENMFWYRQDPGLGLRLIYFSYDVKMKEKGDIPEGYSVSREKKERFSLILESASTNQTSMYLCASGLTGTGGTEAFFGQGTRLTVV.

This clone was seen more than once but under ten times. The chain carries TRBV5-1 and TRBJ2-2, with unresolved D. Between the trimmed V and J ends, which lost 6 bases and 4 bases, there was a span of 4 bases. The CDR3 covers 11 residues. The germline V gene encodes CDR1 SGHRS and CDR2 YFSETQ. The CDR3 loop reads CASKGTGELFF. CDR3 nucleotide sequence: TGCGCCAGCAAGGGCACCGGGGAGCTGTTTTTT. The whole variable domain, remainder taken from reference TRBV5-1 and TRBJ2-2, is KAGVTQTPRYLIKTRGQQVTLSCSPISGHRSVSWYQQTPGQGLQFLFEYFSETQRNKGNFPGRFSGRQFSNSRSEMNVSTLELGDSALYLCASKGTGELFFGEGSRLTVL.

The chain links TRBV5-1 to TRBJ1-1, with TRBD1 identical over 9 bases. V shed 5 bases, J shed 4 bases, and the junction held 12 bases outside the gene matches. This CDR3 is 16 amino acids long. Germline loops: CDR1 SGHRS, CDR2 YFSETQ. CDR3 sequence: CASSIGGQGVSTEAFF. DNA for the CDR3: TGCGCCAGCAGTATAGGGGGACAGGGTGTTTCCACTGAAGCTTTCTTT.

The chain couples TRBV10-3 to TRBJ2-1, with D possibly TRBD2 on 5 matching bases. The V and J ends lost 6 bases and 9 bases respectively, with 15 bases between them. Germline CDR1 ENHRY, CDR2 SYGVKD. CDR3 size: 13 residues. The CDR3 sequence: CAIRASSFGEQFF. In nucleotides, the CDR3 is TGTGCCATCAGAGCATCTAGCTTCGGTGAGCAGTTCTTC.

The genes are TRBV27 and TRBJ2-7, with TRBD2 matching over 12 bases. The CDR3 extends over 17 amino acids. After removal of 2 bases from V and 3 bases from J, the junction contained 8 bases not matched to a gene. Germline CDR1 MNHEY, CDR2 SMNVEV (reference sequence). In DNA form, the CDR3 reads TGTGCCAGCAGTTTAGGGTGGTCTAGCGGGAGGGTCTACGAGCAGTACTTC. Protein product: CASSLGWSSGRVYEQYF.

The gene calls are TRBV11-2 and TRBJ1-1; D is uncertain. CDR1 and CDR2 (germline): SGHAT, FQNNGV. The germline V and J ends were trimmed by 3 bases and 8 bases, with 22 bases remaining between them. CDR3 length: 16 residues. Here the CDR3 reads CASSFAMFGQRVEAFF. DNA for the CDR3: TGTGCCAGCAGCTTTGCTATGTTTGGGCAGCGGGTAGAAGCTTTCTTT. The whole variable domain, filled in from reference TRBV11-2 and TRBJ1-1, reads EAGVAQSPRYKIIEKRQSVAFWCNPISGHATLYWYQQILGQGPKLLIQFQNNGVVDDSQLPKDRFSAERLKGVDSTLKIQPAKLEDSAVYLCASSFAMFGQRVEAFFGQGTRLTVV.

This clone was detected only once. The V call is TRBV10-2, the J call TRBJ2-1; 11 nucleotides match TRBD2. CDR1 is WSHSY and CDR2 is SAAADI in the germline V gene. The CDR3 totals 14 residues. Losses at the gene ends were 10 bases for V and 7 bases for J; bases not matched to a gene: 9. The CDR3 loop reads CATVTGTSGNEQFF. CDR3 DNA: TGCGCCACCGTTACCGGGACTAGCGGTAATGAGCAGTTCTTC.

This clone has only a few counts. The chain has TRBV7-9 and TRBJ1-4, with 8 bases identical to TRBD1. V dropped 4 bases and J dropped 5; count of bases not matched to a gene: 3. Germline CDR1 SEHNR, CDR2 FQNEAQ (reference sequence). The CDR3 is 14 residues long. CDR3 nucleotides: TGTGCCAGCAGCTACGGACAGGGCAATGAAAAACTGTTTTTT. Translated, it gives CASSYGQGNEKLFF.

This chain connects TRBV7-2 to TRBJ2-2; the D gene is possibly TRBD2 (6 bases). Germline V gene lookup returns CDR1 SGHTA and CDR2 FQGNSA. V was trimmed by 1 base and J by 6 bases, leaving 9 bases between them. The CDR3 runs to 14 residues. The CDR3 protein is CASSLGAGPGELFF. CDR3 nucleotides: TGTGCCAGCAGCTTAGGTGCGGGGCCCGGGGAGCTGTTTTTT.

J is TRBJ1-2 and V is TRBV6-5; D is unresolved. Trimming cost V 6 bases and J 3 bases, with 11 bases left between them. This CDR3 contains 13 residues. Germline loops: CDR1 MNHEY, CDR2 SVGAGI. In DNA form, the CDR3 reads TGTGCCAGCAGGAAAGGGTGGGACTATGGCTACACCTTC. Encoded protein: CASRKGWDYGYTF.

The J gene is TRBJ2-3, the V gene TRBV15; D tentatively fits TRBD1 or TRBD2 (6 bases each). This CDR3 has 17 residues. Looked up from germline, CDR1 is LNHNV and CDR2 is YYDKDF (reference sequence). V was pared by 2 bases and J by 4 bases, with 19 bases between. The CDR3 sequence is CATSRPLAVGGPDTQYF. As DNA, the CDR3 is TGTGCCACCAGCAGACCCTTGGCAGTCGGGGGCCCAGATACGCAGTATTTT.

This chain joins TRBV6-2 or TRBV6-3 and TRBJ1-5; D unresolved. V was trimmed by 5 bases and J by 5 bases, leaving 16 bases between them. CDR3 size: 15 residues. Germline CDR1 reads MNHEY; CDR2 reads SVGEGT. CDR3: CASSPGFQAHQPQHF. The CDR3, as DNA: TGTGCCAGCAGTCCGGGCTTCCAAGCCCATCAGCCCCAGCATTTT.

This rearrangement joins TRBV6-5 to TRBJ1-3, with D possibly TRBD1 on 6 matching bases. The CDR3 is 13 amino acids. Trimming left V 10 bases short and J 1 base short, with 11 bases between. Germline V gene data show CDR1 as MNHEY and CDR2 as SVGAGI. The CDR3 sequence: CATKDRSGNTIYF. The DNA of the CDR3 is TGTGCCACAAAAGACAGGTCTGGAAACACCATATATTTT.

V and J are TRBV30 and TRBJ1-6; possibly TRBD1 for D (5 bases). Germline values: CDR1 GTSNPN, CDR2 SVGIG (reference sequence). The CDR3 contains 14 residues. V was cut by 2 bases and J by 5 bases, with 10 bases left in between. CDR3 in DNA: TGTGCCTGGAGTCCAGACAGTGATAATTCACCCCTCCACTTT. Translating it yields CAWSPDSDNSPLHF.

The chain is built from TRBV19 and TRBJ1-1; D uncertain. This CDR3 is 14 amino acids long. The V gene lost 3 bases and the J gene lost 1 base, with 9 bases spanning the gap. Germline CDR1 LNHDA, CDR2 SQIVND (reference sequence). CDR3 amino acids: CASSIRTANTEAFF. The CDR3 bases are TGTGCCAGTAGTATCAGGACGGCGAACACTGAAGCTTTCTTT.

The genes are TRBV9 and TRBJ2-2; no clear D gene. Trimming pared 0 bases from V and 7 bases from J, leaving 4 bases between. The germline CDR1 and CDR2 sequences are SGDLS and YYNGEE. The CDR3 contains 12 residues. As DNA, the CDR3 is TGTGCCAGCAGCGTAGTGAGCGGGGAGCTGTTTTTT. It translates to CASSVVSGELFF.

V gene TRBV10-2 combines with J gene TRBJ1-1, with TRBD1 as a possible D gene (6 bases). The CDR3 loop spans 17 amino acids. The V end was cut by 4 bases, the J end by 0 bases, with 18 bases between. Germline V gene data show CDR1 as WSHSY and CDR2 as SAAADI. This CDR3 is CASSGFQGLSLNTEAFF. In nucleotides, the CDR3 is TGCGCCAGCAGTGGGTTTCAGGGGTTGTCTTTGAACACTGAAGCTTTCTTT.

The chain has TRBV9 and TRBJ1-1, with 8 bases matching TRBD1. Unmatched junction bases numbered 8, after V lost 4 bases and J lost 6 bases. The CDR3 has 14 amino acids. The V gene's germline CDR1 is SGDLS and CDR2 YYNGEE. CDR3 protein: CASSITGGNAEAFF. CDR3 nucleotides: TGTGCCAGCAGCATCACAGGGGGAAACGCTGAAGCTTTCTTT.

The V and J genes are TRBV5-1 and TRBJ1-1, with 8 positions matching TRBD1. Germline lookup yields CDR1 SGHRS and CDR2 YFSETQ. J lost 1 base, V lost 5 bases, and 4 bases had no gene match. The CDR3 runs to 14 residues. The CDR3 protein is CASSTGTGNTEAFF. The CDR3 nucleotides are TGCGCCAGCAGTACCGGGACAGGGAACACTGAAGCTTTCTTT.

The J gene is TRBJ1-3, the V gene TRBV11-2; D may be TRBD1 (6 bases). V was shortened by 1 base and J by 0 bases, with 16 bases between the two germline ends. The CDR3 runs 18 residues. Germline CDR1 and CDR2: SGHAT and FQNNGV. CDR3 sequence reads: CASSLVGGLGSSGNTIYF. The DNA for the CDR3 is TGTGCCAGCAGCTTAGTGGGGGGCCTGGGAAGCTCTGGAAACACCATATATTTT.

This clone was recorded once. The junction does not match germline at one end; this may be a read error. V and J are TRBV28 and TRBJ1-2; D is unresolved. CDR3 length: 9 residues. Germline V gene lookup returns CDR1 MDHEN and CDR2 SYDVKM. In DNA, the CDR3 is TGTGCCAGCGGGGAGGCCGGCGCCTTC. This sequence encodes CASGEAGAF.